The T cell receptor beta chain described here comes from a study of T-cell reconstitution after alpha-beta-depleted transplantation in children. Researchers prepared the TCRbeta library using unique molecular identifiers, the study reports. Via MiXCR, TCRdb re-called the PCR reads, giving one row per CDR3 protein. The sample yields about half a million distinct CDR3 sequences, roughly an eighth seen once. This clonotype appeared many times. CDR1 SQVTM and CDR2 ANQGSEA come from the germline V gene. V was clipped by 8 bases and J by 5 bases; unmatched bases: 12. CDR3 length: 14 residues. The specimen comprised PBMCs from the stem cell graft donor, sampled from the stem cell graft. This clonotype was obtained from a human donor who donated a stem cell graft to a child with combined immunodeficiency. This rearrangement joins TRBV29-1 to TRBJ2-5, with 9 bases aligning to TRBD1. The CDR3 reads CSTGGHRGRETQYF. The DNA of the CDR3 is TGCAGCACCGGGGGCCACAGGGGGCGGGAGACCCAGTACTTC.